The entry that follows covers one TCR beta chain sequence. The entry originates in a study of blood T cells in healthy people across ages. A J-beta primer mix and a sample-barcoded 5' primer were used in a second PCR of about 7 to 11 cycles. TCRdb processed the 5' RACE reads anew with MiXCR; each CDR3 protein has one entry. This repertoire shows hundreds of thousands of distinct CDR3 sequences, approximately 53% found once; its top ten account for 20% to 30%. With V trimmed by 1 base and J by 0 bases, 6 bases remained unmatched. The CDR3 is 16 residues long. In germline, CDR1 is DFQATT, CDR2 SNEGSKA (reference sequence).

Sample: blood. This sequence originates from a man between 40 and 49 years old in good health. The chain is built from TRBV20-1 and TRBJ1-5, with 7 nucleotides matching TRBD1. In DNA form, the CDR3 reads TGCAGTGCTAGAGGACAGGGAGTATATAGCAATCAGCCCCAGCATTTT. Its translation: CSARGQGVYSNQPQHF.